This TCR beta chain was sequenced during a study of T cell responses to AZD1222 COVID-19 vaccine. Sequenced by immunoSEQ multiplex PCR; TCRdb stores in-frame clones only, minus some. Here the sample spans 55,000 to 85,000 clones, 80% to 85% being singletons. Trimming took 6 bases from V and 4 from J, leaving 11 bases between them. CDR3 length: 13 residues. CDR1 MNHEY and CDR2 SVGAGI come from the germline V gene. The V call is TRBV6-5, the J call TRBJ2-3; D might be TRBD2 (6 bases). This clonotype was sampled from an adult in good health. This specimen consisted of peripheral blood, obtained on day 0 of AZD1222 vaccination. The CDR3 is CASSLGGADTQYF. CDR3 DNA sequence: TGTGCCAGCAGCCTTGGAGGGGCAGATACGCAGTATTTT.